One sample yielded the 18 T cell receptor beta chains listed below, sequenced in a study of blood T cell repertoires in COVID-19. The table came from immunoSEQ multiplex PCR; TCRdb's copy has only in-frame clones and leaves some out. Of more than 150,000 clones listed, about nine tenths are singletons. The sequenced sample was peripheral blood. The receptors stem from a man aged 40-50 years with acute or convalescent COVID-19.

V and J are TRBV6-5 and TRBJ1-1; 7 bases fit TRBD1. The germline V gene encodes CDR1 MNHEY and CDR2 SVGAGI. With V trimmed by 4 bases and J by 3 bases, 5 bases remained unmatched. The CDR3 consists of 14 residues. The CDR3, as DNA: TGTGCCAGCAGTTTGAACAGGGGTCACACTGAAGCTTTCTTT. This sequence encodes CASSLNRGHTEAFF.

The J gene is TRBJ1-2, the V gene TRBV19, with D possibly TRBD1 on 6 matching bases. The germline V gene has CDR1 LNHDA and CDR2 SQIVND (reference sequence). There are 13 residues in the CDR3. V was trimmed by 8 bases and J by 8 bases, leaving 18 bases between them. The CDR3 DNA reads TGTGCCAGTGGAAATCGACAGGCGGGCGGCTACACCTTC. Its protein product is CASGNRQAGGYTF.

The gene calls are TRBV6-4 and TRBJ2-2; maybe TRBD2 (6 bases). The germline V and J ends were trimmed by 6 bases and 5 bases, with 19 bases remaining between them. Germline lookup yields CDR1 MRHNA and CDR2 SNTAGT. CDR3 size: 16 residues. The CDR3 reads CASRGTRDSATGELFF. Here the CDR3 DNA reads TGTGCCAGCAGGGGGACGCGGGATTCAGCTACCGGGGAGCTGTTTTTT.

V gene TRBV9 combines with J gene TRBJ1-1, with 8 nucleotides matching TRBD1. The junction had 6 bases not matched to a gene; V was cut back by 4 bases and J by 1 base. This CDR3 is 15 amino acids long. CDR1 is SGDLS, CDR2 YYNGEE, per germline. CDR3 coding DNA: TGTGCCAGCAGCCCCTGGGACAGGAGGAACACTGAAGCTTTCTTT. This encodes CASSPWDRRNTEAFF.

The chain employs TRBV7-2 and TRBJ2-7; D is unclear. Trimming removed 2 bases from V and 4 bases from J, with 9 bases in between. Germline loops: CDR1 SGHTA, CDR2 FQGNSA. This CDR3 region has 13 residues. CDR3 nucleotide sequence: TGTGCCAGCAGCTTATTGATTGAGTACGAGCAGTACTTC. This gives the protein CASSLLIEYEQYF.

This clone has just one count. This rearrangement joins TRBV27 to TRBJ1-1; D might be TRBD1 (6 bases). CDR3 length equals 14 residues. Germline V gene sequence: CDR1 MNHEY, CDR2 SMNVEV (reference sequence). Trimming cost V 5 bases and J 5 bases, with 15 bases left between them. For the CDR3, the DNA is TGTGCCAGCAGTCCACACAGGGTTCGGACTGAAGCTTTCTTT. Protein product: CASSPHRVRTEAFF.

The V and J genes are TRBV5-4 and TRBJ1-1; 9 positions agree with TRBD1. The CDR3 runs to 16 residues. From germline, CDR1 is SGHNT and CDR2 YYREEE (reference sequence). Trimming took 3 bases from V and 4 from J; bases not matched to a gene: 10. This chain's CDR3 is CASSSAKTGGITEAFF. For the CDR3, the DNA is TGTGCCAGCAGCTCCGCAAAGACAGGGGGTATCACTGAAGCTTTCTTT.

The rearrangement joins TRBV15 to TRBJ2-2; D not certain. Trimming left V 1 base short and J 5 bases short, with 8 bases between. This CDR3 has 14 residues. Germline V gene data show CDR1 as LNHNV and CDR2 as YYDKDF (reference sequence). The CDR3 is CATSRGLSTGELFF. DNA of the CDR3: TGTGCCACCAGCAGAGGCCTAAGTACCGGGGAGCTGTTTTTT.

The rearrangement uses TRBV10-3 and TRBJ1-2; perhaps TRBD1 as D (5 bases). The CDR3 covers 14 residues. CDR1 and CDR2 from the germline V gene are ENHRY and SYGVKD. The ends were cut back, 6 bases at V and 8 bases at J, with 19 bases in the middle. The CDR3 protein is CAIRPRDFLTGYTF. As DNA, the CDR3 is TGTGCCATCAGGCCCAGGGACTTTTTGACGGGCTACACCTTC.

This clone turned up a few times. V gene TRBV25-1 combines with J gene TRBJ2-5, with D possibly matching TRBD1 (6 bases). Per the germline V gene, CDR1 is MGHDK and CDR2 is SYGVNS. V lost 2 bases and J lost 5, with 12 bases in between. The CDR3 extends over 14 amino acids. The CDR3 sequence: CASSERGTGETQYF. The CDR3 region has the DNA TGTGCCAGCAGTGAAAGGGGGACGGGGGAGACCCAGTACTTC.

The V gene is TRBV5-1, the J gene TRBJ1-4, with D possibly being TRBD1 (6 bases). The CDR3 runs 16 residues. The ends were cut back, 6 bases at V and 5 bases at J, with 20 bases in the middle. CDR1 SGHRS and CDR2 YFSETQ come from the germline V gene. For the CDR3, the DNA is TGCGCCAGCACGGGATCTCTGGGGGCGGAGAATGAAAAACTGTTTTTT. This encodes CASTGSLGAENEKLFF.

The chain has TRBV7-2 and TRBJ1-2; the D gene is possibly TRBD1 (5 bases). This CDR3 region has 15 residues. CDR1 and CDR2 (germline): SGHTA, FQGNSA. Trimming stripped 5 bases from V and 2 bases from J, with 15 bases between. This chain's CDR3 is CASSPLRQSNYGYTF. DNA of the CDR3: TGTGCCAGCAGCCCCCTCCGACAGAGCAACTATGGCTACACCTTC.

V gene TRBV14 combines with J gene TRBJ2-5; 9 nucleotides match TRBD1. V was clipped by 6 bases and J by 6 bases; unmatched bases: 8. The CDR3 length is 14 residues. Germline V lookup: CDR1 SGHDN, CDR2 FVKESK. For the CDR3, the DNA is TGTGCCAGCAGGCTTACAGGGGGCTTAAAGACCCAGTACTTC. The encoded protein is CASRLTGGLKTQYF.

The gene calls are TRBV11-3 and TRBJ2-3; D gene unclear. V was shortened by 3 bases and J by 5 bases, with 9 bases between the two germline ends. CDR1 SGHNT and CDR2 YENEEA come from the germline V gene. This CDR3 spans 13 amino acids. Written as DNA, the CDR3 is TGTGCCAGCAGCTTCGGGTTAGGAGATACGCAGTATTTT. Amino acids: CASSFGLGDTQYF.

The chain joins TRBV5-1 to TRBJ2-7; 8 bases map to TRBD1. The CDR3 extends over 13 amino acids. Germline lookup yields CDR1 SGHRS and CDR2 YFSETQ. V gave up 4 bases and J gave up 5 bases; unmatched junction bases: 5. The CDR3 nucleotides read TGCGCCAGCAGCCACCAGGGGGCCGACGAGCAGTACTTC. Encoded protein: CASSHQGADEQYF.

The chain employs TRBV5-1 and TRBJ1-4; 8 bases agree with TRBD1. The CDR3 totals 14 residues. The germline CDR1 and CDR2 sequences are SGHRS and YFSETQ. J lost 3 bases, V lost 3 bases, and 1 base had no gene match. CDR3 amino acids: CASSSGQANEKLFF. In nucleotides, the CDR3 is TGCGCCAGCAGCTCGGGACAGGCTAATGAAAAACTGTTTTTT.

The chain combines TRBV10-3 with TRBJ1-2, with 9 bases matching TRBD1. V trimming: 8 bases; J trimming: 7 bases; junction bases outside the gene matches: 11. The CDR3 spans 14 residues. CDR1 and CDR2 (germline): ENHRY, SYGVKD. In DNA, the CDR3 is TGTGCCATCGGGCCGGACAGGGGACGGAGTGGCTACACCTTC. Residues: CAIGPDRGRSGYTF.

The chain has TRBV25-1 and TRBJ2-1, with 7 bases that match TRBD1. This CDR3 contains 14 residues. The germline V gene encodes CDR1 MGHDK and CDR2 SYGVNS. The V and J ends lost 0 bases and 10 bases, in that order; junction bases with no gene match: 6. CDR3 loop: CASSEYKPQGEQFF. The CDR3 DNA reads TGTGCCAGCAGTGAATATAAACCACAGGGGGAGCAGTTCTTC. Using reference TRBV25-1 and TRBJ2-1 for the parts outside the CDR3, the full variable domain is EADIYQTPRYLVIGTGKKITLECSQTMGHDKMYWYQQDPGMELHLIHYSYGVNSTEKGDLSSESTVSRIRTEHFPLTLESARPSHTSQYLCASSEYKPQGEQFFGPGTRLTVL.